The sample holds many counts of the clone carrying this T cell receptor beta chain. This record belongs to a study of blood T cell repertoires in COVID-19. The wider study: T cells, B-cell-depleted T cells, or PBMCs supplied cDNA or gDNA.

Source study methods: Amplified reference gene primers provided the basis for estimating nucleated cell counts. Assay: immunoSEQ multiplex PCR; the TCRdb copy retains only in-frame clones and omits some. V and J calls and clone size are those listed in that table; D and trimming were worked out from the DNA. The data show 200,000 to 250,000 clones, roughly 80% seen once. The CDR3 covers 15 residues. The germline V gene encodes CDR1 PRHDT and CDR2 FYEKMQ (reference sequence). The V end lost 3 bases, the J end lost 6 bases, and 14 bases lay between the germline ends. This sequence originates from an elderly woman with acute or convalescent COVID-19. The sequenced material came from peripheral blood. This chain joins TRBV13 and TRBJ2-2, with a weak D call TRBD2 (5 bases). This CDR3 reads CASSLALRTAGELFF. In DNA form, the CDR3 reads TGTGCCAGCAGCTTGGCGCTCAGGACTGCCGGGGAGCTGTTTTTT.